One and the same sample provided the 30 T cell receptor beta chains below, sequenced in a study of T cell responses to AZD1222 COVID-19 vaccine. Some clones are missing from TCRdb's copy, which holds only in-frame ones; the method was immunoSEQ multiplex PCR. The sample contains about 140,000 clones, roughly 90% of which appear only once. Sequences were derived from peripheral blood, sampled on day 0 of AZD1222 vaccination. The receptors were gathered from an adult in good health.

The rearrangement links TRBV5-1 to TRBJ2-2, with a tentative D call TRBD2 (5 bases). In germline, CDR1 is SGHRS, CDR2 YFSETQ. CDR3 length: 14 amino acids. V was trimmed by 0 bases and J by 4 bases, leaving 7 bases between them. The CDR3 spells CASSLDGLTGELFF. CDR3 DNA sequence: TGCGCCAGCAGCTTGGACGGACTCACCGGGGAGCTGTTTTTT.

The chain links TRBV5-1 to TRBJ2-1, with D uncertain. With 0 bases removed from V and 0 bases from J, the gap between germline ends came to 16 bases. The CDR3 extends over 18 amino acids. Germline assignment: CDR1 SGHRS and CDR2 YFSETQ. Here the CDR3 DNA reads TGCGCCAGCAGCTTGGGTAGCAACTCAATCTTCTCCTACAATGAGCAGTTCTTC. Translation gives CASSLGSNSIFSYNEQFF.

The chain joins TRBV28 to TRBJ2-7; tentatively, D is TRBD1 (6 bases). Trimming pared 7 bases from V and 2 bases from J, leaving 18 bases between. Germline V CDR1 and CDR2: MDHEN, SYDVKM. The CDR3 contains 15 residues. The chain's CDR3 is CASTTGGAATYEQYF. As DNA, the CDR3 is TGTGCCAGCACTACTGGGGGCGCGGCTACCTACGAGCAGTACTTC.

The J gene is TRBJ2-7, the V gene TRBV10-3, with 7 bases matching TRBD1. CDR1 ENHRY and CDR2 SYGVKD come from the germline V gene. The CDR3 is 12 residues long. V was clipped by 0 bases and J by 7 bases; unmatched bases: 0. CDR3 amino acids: CAISESTGEQYF. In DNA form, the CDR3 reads TGTGCCATCAGTGAGTCGACAGGGGAGCAGTACTTC.

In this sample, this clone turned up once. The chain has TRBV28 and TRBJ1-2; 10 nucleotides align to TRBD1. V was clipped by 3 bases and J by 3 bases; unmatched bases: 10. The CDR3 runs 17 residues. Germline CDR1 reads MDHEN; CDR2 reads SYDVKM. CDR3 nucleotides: TGTGCCAGCAGTTTCCCAGGGACAGGGGAAAGGTACTATGGCTACACCTTC. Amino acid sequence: CASSFPGTGERYYGYTF.

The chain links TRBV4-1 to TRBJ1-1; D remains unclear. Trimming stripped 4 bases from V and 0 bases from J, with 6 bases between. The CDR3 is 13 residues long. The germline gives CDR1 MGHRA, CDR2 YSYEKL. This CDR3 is CASSPEVNTEAFF. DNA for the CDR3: TGCGCCAGCAGCCCAGAGGTGAACACTGAAGCTTTCTTT.

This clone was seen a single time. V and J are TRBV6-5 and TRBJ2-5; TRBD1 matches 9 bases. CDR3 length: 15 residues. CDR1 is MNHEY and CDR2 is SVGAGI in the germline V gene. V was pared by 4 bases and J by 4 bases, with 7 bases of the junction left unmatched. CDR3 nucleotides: TGTGCCAGCAGTTTGCGCCCGGGACAGGGAGAGACCCAGTACTTC. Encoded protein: CASSLRPGQGETQYF.

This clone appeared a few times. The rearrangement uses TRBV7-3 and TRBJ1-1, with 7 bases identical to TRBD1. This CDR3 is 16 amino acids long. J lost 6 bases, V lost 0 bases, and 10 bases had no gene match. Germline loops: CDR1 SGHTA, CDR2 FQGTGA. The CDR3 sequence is CASSLTTGAPSAEAFF. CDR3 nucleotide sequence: TGTGCCAGCAGCTTAACCACAGGGGCGCCTAGCGCTGAAGCTTTCTTT.

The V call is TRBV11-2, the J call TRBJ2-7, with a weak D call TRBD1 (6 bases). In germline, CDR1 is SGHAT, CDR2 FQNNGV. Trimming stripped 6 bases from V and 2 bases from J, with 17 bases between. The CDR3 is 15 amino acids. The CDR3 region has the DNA TGTGCCAGCAGAGACCCGGGACAACCTCCCTACGAGCAGTACTTC. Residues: CASRDPGQPPYEQYF.

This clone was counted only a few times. CDR3 residues: CASSDKKGWNYGYTF. The CDR3 DNA follows: TGTGCCAGTAGTGACAAAAAGGGGTGGAACTATGGCTACACCTTC. The chain recombines TRBV19 with TRBJ1-2; D is perhaps TRBD1 (5 bases). There are 15 residues in the CDR3. Trimming left V 5 bases short and J 2 bases short, with 15 bases between. In germline, CDR1 is LNHDA, CDR2 SQIVND (reference sequence).

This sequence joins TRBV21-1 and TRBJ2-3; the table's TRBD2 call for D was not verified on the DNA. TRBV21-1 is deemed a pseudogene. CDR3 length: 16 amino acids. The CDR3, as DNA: TGTGCCAGCAGCTCCCGTAGCGGGAGGATTGAGGATACGCAGTATTTT. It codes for CASSSRSGRIEDTQYF.

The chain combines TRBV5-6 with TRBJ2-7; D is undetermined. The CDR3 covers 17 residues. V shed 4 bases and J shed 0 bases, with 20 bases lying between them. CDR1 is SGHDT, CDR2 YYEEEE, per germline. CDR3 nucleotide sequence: TGTGCCAGCAGCGTATCGCCAGGAATCACCAGCTCCTACGAGCAGTACTTC. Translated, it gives CASSVSPGITSSYEQYF.

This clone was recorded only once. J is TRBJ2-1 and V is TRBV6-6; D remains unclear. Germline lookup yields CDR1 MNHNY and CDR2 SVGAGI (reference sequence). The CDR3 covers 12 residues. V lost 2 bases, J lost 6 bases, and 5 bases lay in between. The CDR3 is CASSYDPNEQFF. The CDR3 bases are TGTGCCAGCAGTTACGACCCCAATGAGCAGTTCTTC.

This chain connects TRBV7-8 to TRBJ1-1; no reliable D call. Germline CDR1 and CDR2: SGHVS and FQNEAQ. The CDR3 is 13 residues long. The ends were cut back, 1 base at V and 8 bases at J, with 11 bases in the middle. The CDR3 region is CASSLERRREAFF. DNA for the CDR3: TGTGCCAGCAGCTTAGAAAGGCGGCGAGAAGCTTTCTTT.

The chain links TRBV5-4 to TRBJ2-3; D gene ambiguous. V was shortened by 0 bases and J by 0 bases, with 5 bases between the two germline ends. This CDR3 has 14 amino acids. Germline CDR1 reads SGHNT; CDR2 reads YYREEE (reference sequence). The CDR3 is CASSLVGSTDTQYF. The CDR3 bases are TGTGCCAGCAGCTTGGTGGGCAGCACAGATACGCAGTATTTT.

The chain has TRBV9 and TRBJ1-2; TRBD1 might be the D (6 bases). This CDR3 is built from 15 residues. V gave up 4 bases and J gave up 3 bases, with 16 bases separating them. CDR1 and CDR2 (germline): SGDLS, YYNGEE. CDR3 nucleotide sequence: TGTGCCAGCAGCTCGGGTCGAGGGGGATACTATGGCTACACCTTC. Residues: CASSSGRGGYYGYTF.

CDR3 loop: CASSLGTDTGYNSPLHF. Written as DNA, the CDR3 is TGTGCCAGCAGCTTGGGGACCGACACAGGATATAATTCACCCCTCCACTTT. The rearrangement uses TRBV5-5 and TRBJ1-6, with a possible D match to TRBD1 (5 bases). The germline V gene has CDR1 SGHKS and CDR2 YYEKEE (reference sequence). Trimming took 0 bases from V and 4 from J, leaving 14 bases between them. The CDR3 has 17 amino acids.

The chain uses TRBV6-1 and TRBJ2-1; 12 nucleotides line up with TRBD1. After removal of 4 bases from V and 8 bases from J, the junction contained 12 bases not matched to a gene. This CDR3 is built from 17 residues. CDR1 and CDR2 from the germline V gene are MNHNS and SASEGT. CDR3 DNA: TGTGCCAGCAGTGTGTTCCAGGGACAGGGGGCAGGCGATGAGCAGTTCTTC. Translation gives CASSVFQGQGAGDEQFF.

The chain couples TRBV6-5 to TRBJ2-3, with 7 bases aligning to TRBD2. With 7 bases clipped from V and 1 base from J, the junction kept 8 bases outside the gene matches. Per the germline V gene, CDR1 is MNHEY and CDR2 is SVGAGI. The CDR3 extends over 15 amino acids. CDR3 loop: CASTGRGLRTDTQYF. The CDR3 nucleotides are TGTGCCAGCACGGGACGGGGACTACGCACAGATACGCAGTATTTT.

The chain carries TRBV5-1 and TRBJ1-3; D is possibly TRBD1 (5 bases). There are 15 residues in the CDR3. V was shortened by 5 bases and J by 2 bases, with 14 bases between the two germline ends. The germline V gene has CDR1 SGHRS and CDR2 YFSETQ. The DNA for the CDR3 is TGCGCCAGCAGTCCTGTACCGGGGGCTGGAAACACCATATATTTT. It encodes CASSPVPGAGNTIYF.

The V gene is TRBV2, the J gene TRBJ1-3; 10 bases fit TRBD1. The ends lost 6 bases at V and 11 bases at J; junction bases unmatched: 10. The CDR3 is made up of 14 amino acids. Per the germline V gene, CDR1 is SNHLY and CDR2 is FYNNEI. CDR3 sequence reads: CASREGTGVRAIYF. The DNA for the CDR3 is TGTGCCAGCAGGGAGGGGACAGGGGTGAGGGCCATATATTTT.

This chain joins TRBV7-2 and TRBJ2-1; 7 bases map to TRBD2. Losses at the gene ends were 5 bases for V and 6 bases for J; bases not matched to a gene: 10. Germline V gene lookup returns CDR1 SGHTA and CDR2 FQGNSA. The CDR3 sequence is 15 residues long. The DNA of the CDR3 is TGTGCCAGCAGCACATTAGCGACTAGCTCCAATGAGCAGTTCTTC. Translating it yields CASSTLATSSNEQFF.

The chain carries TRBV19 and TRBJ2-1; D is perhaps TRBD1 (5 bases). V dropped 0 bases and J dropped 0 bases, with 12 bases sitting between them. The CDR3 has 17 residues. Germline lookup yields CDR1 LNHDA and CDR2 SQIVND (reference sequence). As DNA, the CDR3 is TGTGCCAGTAGTATAGATTGGCAGGGCCACTCCTACAATGAGCAGTTCTTC. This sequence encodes CASSIDWQGHSYNEQFF.

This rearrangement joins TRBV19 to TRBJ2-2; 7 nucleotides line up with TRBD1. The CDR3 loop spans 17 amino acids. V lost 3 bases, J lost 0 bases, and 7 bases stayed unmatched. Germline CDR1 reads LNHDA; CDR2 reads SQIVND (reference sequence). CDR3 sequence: CASSIGKDRPNTGELFF. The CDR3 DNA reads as TGTGCCAGTAGTATCGGGAAGGACAGGCCGAACACCGGGGAGCTGTTTTTT. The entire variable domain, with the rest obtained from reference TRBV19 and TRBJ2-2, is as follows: DGGITQSPKYLFRKEGQNVTLSCEQNLNHDAMYWYRQDPGQGLRLIYYSQIVNDFQKGDIAEGYSVSREKKESFPLTVTSAQKNPTAFYLCASSIGKDRPNTGELFFGEGSRLTVL.

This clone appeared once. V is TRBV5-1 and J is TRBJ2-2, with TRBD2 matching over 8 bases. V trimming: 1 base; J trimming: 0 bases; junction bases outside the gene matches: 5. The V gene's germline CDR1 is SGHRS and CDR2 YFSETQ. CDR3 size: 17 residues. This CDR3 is CASSLLSGGANTGELFF. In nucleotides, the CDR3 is TGCGCCAGCAGCTTGTTGAGCGGGGGCGCGAACACCGGGGAGCTGTTTTTT.

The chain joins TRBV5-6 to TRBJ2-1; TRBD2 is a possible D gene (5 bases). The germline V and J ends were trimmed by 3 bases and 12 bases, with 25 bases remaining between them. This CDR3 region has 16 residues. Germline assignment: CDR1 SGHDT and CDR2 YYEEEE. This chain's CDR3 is CASSSTVGRAPFGQFF. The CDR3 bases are TGTGCCAGCAGCTCGACGGTTGGGCGGGCCCCGTTCGGGCAGTTCTTC. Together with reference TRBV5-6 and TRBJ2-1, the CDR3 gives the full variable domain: DAGVTQSPTHLIKTRGQQVTLRCSPKSGHDTVSWYQQALGQGPQFIFQYYEEEERQRGNFPDRFSGHQFPNYSSELNVNALLLGDSALYLCASSSTVGRAPFGQFFGPGTRLTVL.

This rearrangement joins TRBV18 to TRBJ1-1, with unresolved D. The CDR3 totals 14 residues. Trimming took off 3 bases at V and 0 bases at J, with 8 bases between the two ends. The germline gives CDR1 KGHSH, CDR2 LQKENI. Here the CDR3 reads CASSPPSVNTEAFF. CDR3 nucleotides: TGTGCCAGCTCACCCCCCTCCGTGAACACTGAAGCTTTCTTT.

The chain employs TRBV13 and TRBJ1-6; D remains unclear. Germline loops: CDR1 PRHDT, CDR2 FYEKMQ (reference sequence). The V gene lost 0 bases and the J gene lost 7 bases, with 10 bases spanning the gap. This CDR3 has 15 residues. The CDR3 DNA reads TGTGCCAGCAGCTTAGGGGACGCGGGCAATTCACCCCTCCACTTT. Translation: CASSLGDAGNSPLHF.

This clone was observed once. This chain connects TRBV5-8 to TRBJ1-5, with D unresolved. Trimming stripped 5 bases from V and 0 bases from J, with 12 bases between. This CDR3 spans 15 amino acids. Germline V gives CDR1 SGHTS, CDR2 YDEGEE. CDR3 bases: TGTGCCAGCAGATTATCCGGGTATAGCAATCAGCCCCAGCATTTT. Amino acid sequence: CASRLSGYSNQPQHF.

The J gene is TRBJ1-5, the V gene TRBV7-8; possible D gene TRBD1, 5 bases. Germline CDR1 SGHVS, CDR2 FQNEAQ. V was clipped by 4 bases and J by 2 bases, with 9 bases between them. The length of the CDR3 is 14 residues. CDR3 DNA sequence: TGTGCCAGCAGCTCCCGACAGCGCAATCAGCCCCAGCATTTT. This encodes CASSSRQRNQPQHF.